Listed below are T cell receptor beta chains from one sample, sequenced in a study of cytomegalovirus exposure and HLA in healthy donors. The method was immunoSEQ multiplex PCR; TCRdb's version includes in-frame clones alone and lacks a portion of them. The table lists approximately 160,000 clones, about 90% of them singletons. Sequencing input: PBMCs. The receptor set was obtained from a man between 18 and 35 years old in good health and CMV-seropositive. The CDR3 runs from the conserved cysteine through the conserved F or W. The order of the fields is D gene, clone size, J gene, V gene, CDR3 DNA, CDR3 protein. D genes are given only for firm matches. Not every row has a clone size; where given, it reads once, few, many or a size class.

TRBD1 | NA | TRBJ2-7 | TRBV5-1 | TGCGCCAGCAGGACCTTGACAGGGGGGACCTACGAGCAGTACTTC | CASRTLTGGTYEQYF
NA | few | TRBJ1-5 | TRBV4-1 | TGCGCCAGCAGCATAGACTCAAATTATAGCAATCAGCCCCAGCATTTT | CASSIDSNYSNQPQHF
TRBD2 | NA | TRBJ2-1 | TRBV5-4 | TGTGCCAGCAGCTTTCGGAAACTAGCGGGAGTAGATGAGCAGTTCTTC | CASSFRKLAGVDEQFF
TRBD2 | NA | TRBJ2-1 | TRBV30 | TGTGCCTGGAGTGCAGGACTAGCGAGTAATGAGCAGTTCTTC | CAWSAGLASNEQFF
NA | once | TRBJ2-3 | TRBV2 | TGTGCCAGCAGCCGGGACTGGGGCACAGATACGCAGTATTTT | CASSRDWGTDTQYF
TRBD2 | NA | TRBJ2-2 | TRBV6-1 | TGTGCCAGCAGTGAAGTCCCGACTAGCGGGAACACCGGGGAGCTGTTTTTT | CASSEVPTSGNTGELFF
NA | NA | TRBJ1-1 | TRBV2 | TGTGCCAGCAGTGAATGGGGAAGAGCGGTTGAAGCTTTCTTT | CASSEWGRAVEAFF
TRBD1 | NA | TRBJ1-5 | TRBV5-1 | TGCGCCAGCAGCTTGACAGGGGAGAATCAGCCCCAGCATTTT | CASSLTGENQPQHF
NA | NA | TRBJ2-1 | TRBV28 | TGTGCCAGCAGTTTAGACCCGTTAGCTAGCTCGGACAATGAGCAGTTCTTC | CASSLDPLASSDNEQFF
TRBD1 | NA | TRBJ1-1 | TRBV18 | TGTGCCAGCTCACCGAGGGACAGGGGTAAGAACACTGAAGCTTTCTTT | CASSPRDRGKNTEAFF
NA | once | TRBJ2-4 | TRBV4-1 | TGCGCCAGCAGCCAAGATCCCTGGCCAGCCAAAAACATTCAGTACTTC | CASSQDPWPAKNIQYF
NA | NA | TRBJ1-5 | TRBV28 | TGTGCCAGCAGTTTATACGACAGTAGCAATCAGCCCCAGCATTTT | CASSLYDSSNQPQHF
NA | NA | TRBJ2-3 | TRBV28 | TGTGCCAGCAGTTTATGGCTAGCAGCTAGCACAGATACGCAGTATTTT | CASSLWLAASTDTQYF
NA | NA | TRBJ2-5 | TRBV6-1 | TGTGCCAGCAGTGAAGGGAACAGACAAGAGACCCAGTACTTC | CASSEGNRQETQYF
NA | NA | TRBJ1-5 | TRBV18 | TGTGCCAGCTCCCTAGCGTGGGAGGCCTCCAATCAGCCCCAGCATTTT | CASSLAWEASNQPQHF
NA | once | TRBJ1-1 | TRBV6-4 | TGTGCCAGCAGGAGCCAGGAGGGAACCACTGAAGCTTTCTTT | CASRSQEGTTEAFF
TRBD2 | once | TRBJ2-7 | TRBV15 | TGTGCCACCAGCAGAGAGGTGGGAGGGTCCTACGAGCAGTACTTC | CATSREVGGSYEQYF
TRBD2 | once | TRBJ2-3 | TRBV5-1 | TGCGCCAGCAGCGGACTAGCGGGAGGCGCCTCCGGCACAGATACGCAGTATTTT | CASSGLAGGASGTDTQYF
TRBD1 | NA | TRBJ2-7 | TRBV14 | TGTGCCAGCAGCCAAGCTCTGACAGGGGACTACGAGCAGTACTTC | CASSQALTGDYEQYF